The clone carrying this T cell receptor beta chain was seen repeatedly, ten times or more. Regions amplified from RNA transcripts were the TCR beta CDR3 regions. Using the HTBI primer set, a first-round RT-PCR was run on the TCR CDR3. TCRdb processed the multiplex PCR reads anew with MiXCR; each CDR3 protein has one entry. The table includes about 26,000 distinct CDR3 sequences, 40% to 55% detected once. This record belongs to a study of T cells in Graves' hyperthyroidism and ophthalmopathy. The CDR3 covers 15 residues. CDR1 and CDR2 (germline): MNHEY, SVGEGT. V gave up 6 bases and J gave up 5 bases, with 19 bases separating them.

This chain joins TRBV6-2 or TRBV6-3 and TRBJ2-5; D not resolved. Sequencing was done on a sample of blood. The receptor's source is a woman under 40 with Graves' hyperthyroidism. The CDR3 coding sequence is TGTGCCAGCAGGCCCGTGATCCTCAGAGGCGAGACCCAGTACTTC. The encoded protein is CASRPVILRGETQYF.